Here is one TCR beta chain with its context. The antigen remains undetermined. TCRdb keeps only in-frame clones here, not all; method: immunoSEQ multiplex PCR. The top ten hold approximately 6.1% of the sample, which has some 60,000 clones, 80% seen once. Between the trimmed V and J ends, which lost 4 bases and 5 bases, there was a span of 15 bases. This CDR3 has 14 residues. Per the germline V gene, CDR1 is MNHEY and CDR2 is SVGAGI. As for time point: week 11, during vaccination. All doses held 300 ug of mutant IDH1 20-mer peptide, with topical imiquimod. The record originates from a study of a mutant IDH1 vaccine in newly diagnosed glioma. Background on the study: Patients were pretreated with radiotherapy, temozolomide, or both, mostly both.

The receptor was isolated from a man between 45 and 60 years old with glioma. The V call is TRBV6-5, the J call TRBJ2-7, with D possibly being TRBD2 (6 bases). The specimen was PBMCs, collected from a glioma patient whose treatment included an IDH1 peptide vaccine. DNA of the CDR3: TGTGCCAGCAGTTGGGGCACTAGCCCTGACGAGCAGTACTTC. This gives the protein CASSWGTSPDEQYF.